This T cell receptor beta chain stems from a study of CD8+ T cells in alopecia areata. Sequencing used cDNA as its template, made by extracting RNA and reverse transcribing it. Only in-frame clones appear in the TCRdb table, and some are missing; sequencing was by immunoSEQ multiplex PCR. In the table there are about 160,000 clones, 55% to 75% of which are singletons. The CDR3 contains 14 residues. Germline V gives CDR1 SGHRS, CDR2 YFSETQ. The V end lost 0 bases, the J end lost 0 bases, and 6 bases lay between the germline ends. Treatment reported: oral pan-JAK inhibitor, 5-10 mg twice daily. The clonotype originates from a human donor with alopecia areata. The chain couples TRBV5-1 to TRBJ2-5, with D perhaps matching TRBD1 (5 bases). Sample: CD4+ T cells sorted from blood, taken at week 4, from a patient treated with tofacitinib. The DNA of the CDR3 is TGCGCCAGCAGCTTGGGACAGTACCAAGAGACCCAGTACTTC. Translation: CASSLGQYQETQYF. Combining the CDR3 with reference TRBV5-1 and TRBJ2-5 gives the whole variable domain KAGVTQTPRYLIKTRGQQVTLSCSPISGHRSVSWYQQTPGQGLQFLFEYFSETQRNKGNFPGRFSGRQFSNSRSEMNVSTLELGDSALYLCASSLGQYQETQYFGPGTRLLVL.